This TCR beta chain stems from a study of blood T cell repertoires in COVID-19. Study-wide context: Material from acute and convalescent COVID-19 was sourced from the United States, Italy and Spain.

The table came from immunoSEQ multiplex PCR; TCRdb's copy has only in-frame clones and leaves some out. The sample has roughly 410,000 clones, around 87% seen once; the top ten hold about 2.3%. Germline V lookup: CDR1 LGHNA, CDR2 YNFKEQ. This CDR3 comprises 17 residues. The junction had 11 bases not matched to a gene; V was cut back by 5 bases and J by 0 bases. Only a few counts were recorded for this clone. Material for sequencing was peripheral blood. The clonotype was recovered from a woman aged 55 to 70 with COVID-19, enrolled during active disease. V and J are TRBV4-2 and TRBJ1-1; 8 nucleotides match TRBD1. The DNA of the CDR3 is TGTGCCAGCAGCAAAACAGGGGGAAGGCCAATGAACACTGAAGCTTTCTTT. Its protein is CASSKTGGRPMNTEAFF.